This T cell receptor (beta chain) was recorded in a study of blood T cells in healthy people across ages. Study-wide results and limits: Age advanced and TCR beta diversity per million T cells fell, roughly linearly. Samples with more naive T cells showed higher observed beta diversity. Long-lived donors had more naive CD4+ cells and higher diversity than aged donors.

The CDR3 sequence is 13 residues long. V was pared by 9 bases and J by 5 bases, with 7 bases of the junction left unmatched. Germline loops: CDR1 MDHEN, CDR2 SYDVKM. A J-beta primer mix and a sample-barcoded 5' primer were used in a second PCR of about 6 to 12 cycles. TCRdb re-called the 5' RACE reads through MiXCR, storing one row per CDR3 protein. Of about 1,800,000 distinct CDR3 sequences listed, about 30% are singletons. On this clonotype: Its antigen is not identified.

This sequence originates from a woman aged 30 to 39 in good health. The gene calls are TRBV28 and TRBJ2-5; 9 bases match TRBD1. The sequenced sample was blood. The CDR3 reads CARGGDRVETQYF. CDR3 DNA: TGTGCCAGGGGGGGGGACAGGGTGGAGACCCAGTACTTC.